This TCR beta chain is drawn from a study of technical replicates of blood from a few donors (dated by TCRdb to 2016 to 2017). As concerns this clone: This receptor's antigen is unknown. One base away there is no much larger clone; base qualities are not given.

Libraries were built with the immunoSEQ multiplex PCR assay. As stored in TCRdb, this immuneACCESS dataset retains in-frame rearrangements with V and J assigned. A fraction of the clones does not appear; measured against another copy, unresolved V genes explain less than half of the discrepancy, and the remainder lacks a known reason. Recorded for this sample are about 83,000 clones; about 94% of them occurred a single time. Together, the top ten hold roughly 0.25% of the sample. There are 13 amino acids in the CDR3, from cysteine to phenylalanine inclusive. CDR3 DNA only is kept here, 39 bases in frame from base 1. CDR1 and CDR2, per the germline V gene, are MNHEY and SVGAGI. Trimming takes 2 bases from V and 4 bases from J, and the germline ends sit 9 bases apart.

Sequencing input: T cells isolated from PBMCs. In this chain, TRBV6-5 is recombined with TRBJ2-7; TRBD1 is a possible D gene, resting on 5 matching bases. This receptor was identified in a human donor in good health. Here the CDR3 is given as CASSYGTGYEQYF. The bases are TGTGCCAGCAGTTACGGAACAGGTTACGAGCAGTACTTC.